This TCR beta chain was captured by sequencing in a study of identical twins. Findings of the study overall: Weaker excess twin sharing was seen among beta out-of-frame sequences.

TCRdb ran MiXCR on the 5' RACE reads and lists one entry per CDR3 protein. Found here are 200,000 to 250,000 distinct CDR3 sequences, about 7.5% of them singletons; the top ten hold less than 2.5%. Many counts were recorded for this clonotype. The antigen remains undetermined. V lost 4 bases to trimming and J lost 8 bases, with 21 bases between them. Germline V gene sequence: CDR1 SGHRS, CDR2 YFSETQ. The length of the CDR3 is 15 residues. The same specimen was also included in a second study, on yellow fever vaccine responses in identical twins.

J is TRBJ2-5 and V is TRBV5-1, with D possibly being TRBD1 (5 bases). The origin of this receptor is a woman under 30 in good health. The sample taken for sequencing was memory (CD45RO+) T cells sorted from blood. DNA of the CDR3: TGCGCCAGCAGCCCAGAGACAGCCAGCACAAGAACCCAGTACTTC. This encodes CASSPETASTRTQYF.